This TCR beta chain was obtained from a study of shared clonotypes between healthy human individuals (dated by TCRdb to the early 2020s). Regarding the study in general: The cohort included a few men and a couple of women between 18 and 49 years of age. Different laboratories and diverse techniques were used to prepare libraries and sequence TCR repertoires, to increase sequencing depth and limit assay-specific biases. Each donor's leukapheresis produced roughly between about 0.8 and 8.9 billion PBMCs. To estimate repertoire size and how much clonotypes are shared between individuals, the study performed deep sequencing of blood TCR repertoires from a few healthy adults. For each donor, CD4 naive and CD4 memory were each run on three plates, CD8 naive on two plates, and CD8 memory on one plate.

What the research found in general, with its limitations: Because the study included only a small number of donors, the genetic and exposure-history diversity represented was limited. Pairwise subsampling indicated that sequencing depth was expected to affect the degree of clonotype sharing among donors. Sampling was restricted to blood, and TCR repertoires in tissue are likely to differ from TCR repertoires in blood. Naive subsets generally had larger estimated clonotype richness than memory subsets. Even with the large sequencing depth, rarefaction of the sorted-subset datasets indicated that sequencing was incomplete. Sharing across a handful of donors was observed for around 5% of naive CD4, 3.5% of naive CD8, about 2.3% of memory CD4, and roughly 0.4% of memory CD8 clonotypes. Clonotypes shared by all four sorted-subset donors showed higher generation probabilities than non-shared clonotypes.

Donors were healthy HIV-negative adults with no recently reported acute infections or vaccinations. All donors were Caucasian adults living in Nashville, Tennessee, USA. The CD8 memory samples were a combination of magnetically selected CD45RO+ cells and CCR7-negative CD45RA+ effector memory (TemRA) cells. Blood was obtained by leukapheresis, after which PBMCs were separated by Ficoll-Histopaque density gradient centrifugation and cryopreserved in liquid nitrogen vapor phase. Purity and quantity of every magnetically sorted T cell population were checked by analytical flow cytometry. Genomic DNA was isolated from every sorted fraction and measured by UV absorbance on a Nanodrop 2000c. In the case of this clone: Its antigen is currently not known. Base qualities are not at hand, and no much larger clone is one base apart.

Using the deep immunoSEQ assay, TCR CDR3 regions were amplified from genomic DNA by multiplex PCR. Extracted genomic DNA from each cell subset was distributed evenly across all wells of several immunoSEQ 96-well plates, and each plate was treated as a replicate. For sorted subsets, about 220 ng of genomic DNA, equivalent to roughly 30,000 T cell genomes, went into each replicate PCR. Purified libraries were measured with a Qubit 3.0 fluorometer, size-checked on a Bioanalyzer 2100, and measured again with the KAPA Library Quantification kit. A separate single-read 150-cycle Illumina NextSeq 550 flow cell was used to sequence each immunoSEQ 96-well plate. The authors' pipeline ran thus. The immunoSEQ output contained only junctional sequences without quality scores, so filtering could not match that applied to full-length reads. Sequences were annotated with PyIR, a Python wrapper for IgBLAST v1.9, using IMGT germline references to assign V/J genes and CDR3. Reads with weak V/J assignments (E-value above 1e-6), missing CDR3, stop codons, out-of-frame junctions, or ambiguous translated residues were removed. V3J clonotypes were defined by identical inferred V gene, J gene, and CDR3 amino acid sequence. The percentage overlap between two repertoires was calculated by dividing the number of shared unique clonotypes by the size of the smaller repertoire. Richness of each repertoire was evaluated using RTK rarefaction, the Chao1 estimator, and Recon v2.1 estimates of unobserved clonotypes. Generation probabilities were computed with OLGA for all TCRbeta clonotypes obtained by the gDNA method from a few donors. Here the immuneACCESS table is served through TCRdb, limited to in-frame sequences with V and J called. Missing clones are a known gap in these copies; in checked studies unresolved V genes cover under half, and the rest lacks a known reason. That table is the source of V, J and clone size, and D and trimming were worked out from the DNA. A total of roughly 720,000 clones appear in this sample, about 90% of them only once. More than 30% of the sample comes from the top ten.

CDR1 and CDR2 (SGDLS, YYNGEE) derive from the germline V gene. The CDR3 sequence holds 15 residues, the cysteine and phenylalanine included. This entry keeps only the CDR3 DNA: 45 bases, framed from base 1. Compared with germline, V lacks 0 bases and J lacks 2 bases; bases without a gene match: 3. The sample was memory CD8+ T cells from PBMCs. The sample's cell subset or site label is to be understood as: CD45RO+ cells pooled with CCR7-negative TemRA cells. This TCR came from a young man in good health. Some clones in this sample may be carry-over from other donors' samples. This chain joins TRBV9 to TRBJ1-2; 8 central nucleotides agree with TRBD1. The CDR3 has the sequence CASSVETGVNYGYTF. The nucleotides are TGTGCCAGCAGCGTAGAGACAGGGGTAAACTATGGCTACACCTTC.